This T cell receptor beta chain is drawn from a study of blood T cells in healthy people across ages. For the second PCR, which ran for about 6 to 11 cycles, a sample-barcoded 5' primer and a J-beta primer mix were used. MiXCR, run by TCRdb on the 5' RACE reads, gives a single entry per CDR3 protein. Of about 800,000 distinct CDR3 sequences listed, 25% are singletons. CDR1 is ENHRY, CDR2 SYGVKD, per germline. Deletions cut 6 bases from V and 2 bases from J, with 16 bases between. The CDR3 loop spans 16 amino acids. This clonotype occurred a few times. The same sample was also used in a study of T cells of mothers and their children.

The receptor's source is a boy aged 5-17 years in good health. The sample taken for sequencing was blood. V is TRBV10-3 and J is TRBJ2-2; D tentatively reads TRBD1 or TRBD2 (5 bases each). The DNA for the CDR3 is TGTGCCATCAGCGGGCCGGGGCAGATTAACACCGGGGAGCTGTTTTTT. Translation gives CAISGPGQINTGELFF.